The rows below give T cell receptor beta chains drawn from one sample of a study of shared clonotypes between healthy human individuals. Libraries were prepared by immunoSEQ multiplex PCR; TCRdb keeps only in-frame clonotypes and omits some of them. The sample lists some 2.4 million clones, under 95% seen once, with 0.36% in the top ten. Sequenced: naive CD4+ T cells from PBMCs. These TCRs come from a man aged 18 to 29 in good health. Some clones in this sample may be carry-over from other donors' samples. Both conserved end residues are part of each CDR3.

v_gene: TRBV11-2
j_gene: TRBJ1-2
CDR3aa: CASSSGGRQFNYGYTF

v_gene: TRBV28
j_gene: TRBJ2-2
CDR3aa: CAATGGGGTGELFF

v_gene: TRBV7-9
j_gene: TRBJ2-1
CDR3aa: CASSLARPQGEQFF

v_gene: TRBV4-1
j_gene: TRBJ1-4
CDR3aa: CASSQDGRAGNEKLFF

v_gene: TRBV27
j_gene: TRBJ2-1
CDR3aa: CASSSTGTERYNEQFF

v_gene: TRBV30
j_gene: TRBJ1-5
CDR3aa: CAWSVRGDYSNQPQHF

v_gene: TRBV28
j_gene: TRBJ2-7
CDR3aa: CASSLQGIPYEQYF

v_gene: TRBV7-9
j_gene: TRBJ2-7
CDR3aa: CASSTASSYEQYF

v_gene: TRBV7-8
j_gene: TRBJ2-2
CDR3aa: CASSLVAGATGELFF

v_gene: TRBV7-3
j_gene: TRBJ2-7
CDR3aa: CASSPHPGTGASEQYF

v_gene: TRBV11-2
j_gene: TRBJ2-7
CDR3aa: CASSLELAGVTRF

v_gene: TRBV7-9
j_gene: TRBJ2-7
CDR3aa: CASSLAGRSSYEQYF

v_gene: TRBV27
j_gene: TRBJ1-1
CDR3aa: CASSLRGTGRATEAFF

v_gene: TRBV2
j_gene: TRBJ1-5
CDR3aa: CASSETVNQPQHF

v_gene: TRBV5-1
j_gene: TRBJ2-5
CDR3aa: CASRALAGAETQYF

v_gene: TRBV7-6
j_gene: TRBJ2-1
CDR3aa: CASSPTRDPRVDEQFF

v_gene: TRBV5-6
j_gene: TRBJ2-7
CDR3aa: CASSLAGTGPYEQYF

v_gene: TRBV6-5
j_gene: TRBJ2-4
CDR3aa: CASSYGQGRGIQYF

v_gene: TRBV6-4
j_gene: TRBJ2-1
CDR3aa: CASSDEQGTAQFF

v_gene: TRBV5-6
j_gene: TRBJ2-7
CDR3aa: CASSLWEGGSYEQYF

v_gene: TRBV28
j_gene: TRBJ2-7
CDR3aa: CASSRTDYNYEQYF

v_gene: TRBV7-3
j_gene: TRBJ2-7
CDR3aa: CASSPRAGGVSSYEQYF

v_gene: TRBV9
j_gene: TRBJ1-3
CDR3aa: CASSVGPGREIGNTIYF

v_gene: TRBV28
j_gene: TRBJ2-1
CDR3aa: CASSDRTRLNEQFF

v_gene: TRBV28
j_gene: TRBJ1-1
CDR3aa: CASKTQGEAFF

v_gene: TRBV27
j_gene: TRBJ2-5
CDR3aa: CASSLAGHPVETQYF

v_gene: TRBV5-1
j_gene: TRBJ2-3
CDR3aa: CASSLGNGDTQYF

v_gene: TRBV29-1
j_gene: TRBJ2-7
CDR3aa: CSVVAVSYEQYF

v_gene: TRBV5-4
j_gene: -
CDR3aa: CASSLPTPGRSEQYF

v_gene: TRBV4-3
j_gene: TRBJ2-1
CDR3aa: CASSQDRGRFYNEQFF

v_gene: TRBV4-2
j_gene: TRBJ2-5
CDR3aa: CASSSDRLAGLQETQYF

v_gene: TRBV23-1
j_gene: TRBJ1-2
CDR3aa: CASSLRGQINYGYTF

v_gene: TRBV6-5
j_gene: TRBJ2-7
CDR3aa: CASSYSVGSYEQYF

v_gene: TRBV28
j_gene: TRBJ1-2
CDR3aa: CASSYQGSGVSYGYTF

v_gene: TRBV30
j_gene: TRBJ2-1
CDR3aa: CAWSVRLFEQFF

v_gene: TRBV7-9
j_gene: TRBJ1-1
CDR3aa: CASSPQGGVGDTEAFF

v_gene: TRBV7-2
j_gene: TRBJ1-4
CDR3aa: CASSRRGSQDEKLFF

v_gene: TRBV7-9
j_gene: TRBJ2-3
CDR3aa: CASSPWTGGGTDTQYF

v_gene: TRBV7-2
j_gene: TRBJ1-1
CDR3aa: CASSPRRAGYTEAFF

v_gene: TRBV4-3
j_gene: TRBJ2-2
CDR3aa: CASSQSPGEPGELFF

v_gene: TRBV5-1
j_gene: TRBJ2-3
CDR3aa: CASSRSGASTDTQYF

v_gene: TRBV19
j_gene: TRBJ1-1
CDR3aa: CASSTDRSNTEAFF

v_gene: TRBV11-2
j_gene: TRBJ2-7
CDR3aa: CASSLGRGRLSYEQYF

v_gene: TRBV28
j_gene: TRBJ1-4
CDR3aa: CASSFAGANEKLFF

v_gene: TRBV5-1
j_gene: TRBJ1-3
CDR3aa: CASRKLTGSGNTIYF

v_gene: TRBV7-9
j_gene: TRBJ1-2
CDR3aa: CASSQSPNGYTF

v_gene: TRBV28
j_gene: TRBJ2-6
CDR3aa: CATYLRGPGANVLTF

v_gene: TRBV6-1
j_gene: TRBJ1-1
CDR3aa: CASSDRGPDTEAFF